Below, 12 T cell receptor beta chains from the same sample are listed, as sequenced in a study of Tregs in tolerant kidney transplant recipients. Here immunoSEQ multiplex PCR was the method, and the copy in TCRdb shows in-frame clones only, minus some. The sample shows 75,000 to 80,000 clones, approximately 89% of them seen only once. The sequenced sample was Tregs from blood, obtained before the transplant. Receptors were obtained from a human donor who received a combined kidney and bone marrow transplant.

This clone has a single count. The rearrangement joins TRBV7-2 to TRBJ2-5; the D is unclear. Germline lookup yields CDR1 SGHTA and CDR2 FQGNSA. CDR3 length equals 13 residues. Trimming shortened V by 1 base and J by 5 bases, and 8 bases separated the two germline ends. The CDR3 region is CASSLDTVETQYF. CDR3 DNA sequence: TGTGCCAGCAGCTTAGATACAGTGGAGACCCAGTACTTC.

The chain carries TRBV6-6 and TRBJ1-4, with D tentatively TRBD1 (6 bases). The CDR3 runs 14 residues. V was trimmed by 6 bases and J by 8 bases, leaving 16 bases between them. The germline V gene has CDR1 MNHNY and CDR2 SVGAGI (reference sequence). CDR3 sequence: CASSGGQDREKLFF. CDR3 DNA: TGTGCCAGCAGCGGGGGGCAGGATCGCGAAAAACTGTTTTTT.

The chain links TRBV28 to TRBJ2-2; 7 bases agree with TRBD1. Germline CDR1 MDHEN, CDR2 SYDVKM. The V gene end was trimmed by 6 bases and the J gene end by 4 bases; junction bases not matched to a gene: 5. This CDR3 is built from 14 residues. In DNA form, the CDR3 reads TGTGCCAGCAGGACAGGGTCGGTCACCGGGGAGCTGTTTTTT. It encodes CASRTGSVTGELFF.

J is TRBJ1-3 and V is TRBV6-6; perhaps TRBD1 as D (5 bases). Trimming removed 0 bases at V and 4 bases at J, with 10 bases between. The CDR3 consists of 15 residues. In germline, CDR1 is MNHNY, CDR2 SVGAGI (reference sequence). Written as DNA, the CDR3 is TGTGCCAGCAGTTACTCTGGGGGATCCGGAAACACCATATATTTT. Its translation is CASSYSGGSGNTIYF.

This clone was seen more than once but under ten times. The chain links TRBV6-5 to TRBJ1-2, with D possibly matching TRBD1 (5 bases). CDR1 and CDR2 from the germline V gene are MNHEY and SVGAGI. V gave up 0 bases and J gave up 4 bases, with 12 bases separating them. The CDR3 covers 15 residues. Written as DNA, the CDR3 is TGTGCCAGCAGTTACTCCCAGGGCCGAGGCTATGGCTACACCTTC. Encoded protein: CASSYSQGRGYGYTF.

The chain joins TRBV10-3 to TRBJ1-2, with TRBD1 as a possible D gene (6 bases). Germline V gene lookup returns CDR1 ENHRY and CDR2 SYGVKD. V was pared by 6 bases and J by 8 bases, with 16 bases between. This CDR3 has 13 residues. CDR3 protein: CAIRLVGGGGYTF. In DNA, the CDR3 is TGTGCCATCAGGCTTGTGGGGGGCGGAGGCTACACCTTC.

The CDR3 coding sequence is TGCAGCGTTAAGTCGGAGAAGGATCAGCCCCAGCATTTT. Amino acid sequence: CSVKSEKDQPQHF. The chain links TRBV29-1 to TRBJ1-5; D gene ambiguous. The CDR3 has 13 amino acids. V was pared by 5 bases and J by 5 bases, with 13 bases between. CDR1 is SQVTM and CDR2 is ANQGSEA in the germline V gene.

The V and J genes are TRBV7-3 and TRBJ2-1; 11 bases match TRBD1. From germline, CDR1 is SGHTA and CDR2 FQGTGA. Trimming took 4 bases from V and 7 from J; bases not matched to a gene: 6. The CDR3 is made up of 15 amino acids. The CDR3 DNA follows: TGTGCCAGCAGCTGGACAGGGGGCGCCGGGAATGAGCAGTTCTTC. It is translated as CASSWTGGAGNEQFF. The variable domain in full, completed from reference TRBV7-3 and TRBJ2-1, reads GAGVSQTPSNKVTEKGKYVELRCDPISGHTALYWYRQSLGQGPEFLIYFQGTGAADDSGLPNDRFFAVRPEGSVSTLKIQRTERGDSAVYLCASSWTGGAGNEQFFGPGTRLTVL.

This clone was recorded once. The CDR3 DNA follows: TGTGCCAGCAGCCCGTCACTAGCGGGAGATGAAGAGACCCAGTACTTC. Translating it yields CASSPSLAGDEETQYF. This sequence joins TRBV7-3 and TRBJ2-5; 11 bases fit TRBD2. CDR3 length: 16 residues. Trimming cost V 5 bases and J 3 bases; bases outside gene matches: 8. The V gene's germline CDR1 is SGHTA and CDR2 FQGTGA.

This chain connects TRBV19 to TRBJ2-7, with 8 positions matching TRBD1. Trimming removed 5 bases from V and 3 bases from J; junction bases left unmatched: 12. The CDR3 length is 16 residues. CDR1 is LNHDA, CDR2 SQIVND, per germline (reference sequence). In DNA form, the CDR3 reads TGTGCCAGTAGTGGAAGAGGGACAGGACACCGCTACGAGCAGTACTTC. Translating gives CASSGRGTGHRYEQYF.

This CDR3 reads CASSLDWSGLAAGELFF. The CDR3 region has the DNA TGTGCCAGCAGCTTAGATTGGTCAGGACTAGCGGCCGGGGAGCTGTTTTTT. The rearrangement uses TRBV7-9 and TRBJ2-2; TRBD2 aligns across 10 bases. V lost 1 base, J lost 6 bases, and 8 bases stayed unmatched. The germline V gene encodes CDR1 SEHNR and CDR2 FQNEAQ (reference sequence). This CDR3 has 17 amino acids. The full variable domain, with the rest looked up from reference TRBV7-9 and TRBJ2-2, is DTGVSQNPRHKITKRGQNVTFRCDPISEHNRLYWYRQTLGQGPEFLTYFQNEAQLEKSRLLSDRFSAERPKGSFSTLEIQRTEQGDSAMYLCASSLDWSGLAAGELFFGEGSRLTVL.

Here the CDR3 reads CASSLGQDSEQYF. For the CDR3, the DNA is TGCGCCAGCAGCTTGGGACAGGATTCCGAGCAGTACTTC. This chain links TRBV5-1 with TRBJ2-7; D perhaps matches TRBD1 (6 bases). Trimming removed 0 bases at V and 6 bases at J, with 10 bases between. Germline CDR1 and CDR2: SGHRS and YFSETQ. The CDR3 runs to 13 residues.